The 15 T cell receptor beta chains below were found in one sample sequenced in a study of T-cell reconstitution after alpha-beta-depleted transplantation in children. Unique molecular identifiers were incorporated when the TCRbeta library was constructed. TCRdb reanalysed the PCR reads using MiXCR and keeps one entry per CDR3 protein. The sample yields more than 120,000 distinct CDR3 sequences, about 9% seen once. Specimen: PBMCs, mostly from graft donor cells, collected 180 days after TCRalphabeta/CD19-depleted stem cell transplant. Receptors originate from a female patient between 2 and 10 years old who had a stem cell transplant for congenital amegakaryocytic thrombocytopenia, so the T cells may come from the graft donor.

This clonotype was seen ten or more times. J is TRBJ2-5 and V is TRBV20-1; no firm D call. V shed 1 base and J shed 8 bases, with 5 bases lying between them. The CDR3 runs to 10 residues. Germline V gene sequence: CDR1 DFQATT, CDR2 SNEGSKA (reference sequence). The CDR3: CSARAPTQYF. CDR3 in DNA: TGCAGTGCTAGAGCGCCTACCCAGTACTTC.

This clonotype was picked up many times. This chain links TRBV24-1 with TRBJ1-5, with D unresolved. The V end was cut by 5 bases, the J end by 1 base, with 8 bases between. Germline CDR1 is KGHDR and CDR2 is SFDVKD. The CDR3 extends over 14 amino acids. CDR3 loop: CATSGWESNQPQHF. The CDR3 region has the DNA TGTGCCACCAGTGGCTGGGAAAGCAATCAGCCCCAGCATTTT.

This clonotype was picked up many times. The rearrangement uses TRBV5-6 and TRBJ2-5; D gene unclear. The germline CDR1 and CDR2 sequences are SGHDT and YYEEEE. The CDR3 covers 14 residues. Deletions cut 0 bases from V and 4 bases from J, with 10 bases between. This CDR3 is CASSLDPLGETQYF. CDR3 in DNA: TGTGCCAGCAGCTTGGACCCCCTAGGAGAGACCCAGTACTTC.

Ten or more counts support this clonotype. The chain carries TRBV28 and TRBJ1-5; D perhaps matches TRBD1 (5 bases). V was pared by 6 bases and J by 5 bases, with 11 bases between. Germline loops: CDR1 MDHEN, CDR2 SYDVKM. The CDR3 extends over 13 amino acids. The CDR3 is CASSIWGDQPQHF. DNA of the CDR3: TGTGCCAGCAGCATTTGGGGGGATCAGCCCCAGCATTTT.

In its sample, this clonotype was seen many times. The chain is built from TRBV29-1 and TRBJ1-6; D not certain. The CDR3 loop spans 13 amino acids. Germline CDR1 is SQVTM and CDR2 is ANQGSEA. Trimming pared 4 bases from V and 9 bases from J, leaving 13 bases between. In DNA form, the CDR3 reads TGCAGCGTTGCCGACTTTGCAACTTCACCCCTCCACTTT. It is translated as CSVADFATSPLHF.

Many counts were recorded for this clonotype. The genes are TRBV20-1 and TRBJ2-2; no reliable D call. Trimming took 3 bases from V and 5 from J, leaving 10 bases between them. Germline CDR1 and CDR2: DFQATT and SNEGSKA (reference sequence). CDR3 size: 13 residues. DNA of the CDR3: TGCAGTGCTAGTAAGGCTAAAACCGGGGAGCTGTTTTTT. Encoded protein: CSASKAKTGELFF.

This clonotype was recorded at least ten times. This chain links TRBV20-1 with TRBJ1-1; D is unclear. This CDR3 region has 13 residues. The germline CDR1 and CDR2 sequences are DFQATT and SNEGSKA (reference sequence). Trimming shortened V by 3 bases and J by 0 bases, and 8 bases separated the two germline ends. The CDR3 is CSARAVVNTEAFF. CDR3 coding DNA: TGCAGTGCTAGGGCGGTGGTGAACACTGAAGCTTTCTTT.

This clonotype was counted a few times. This chain links TRBV5-1 with TRBJ2-5, with D perhaps matching TRBD1 (6 bases). Germline CDR1 is SGHRS and CDR2 is YFSETQ. The CDR3 is made up of 15 amino acids. The V gene lost 0 bases and the J gene lost 5 bases, with 14 bases spanning the gap. For the CDR3, the DNA is TGCGCCAGCAGCTTGGAGGGGGAGCCAAGGGAGACCCAGTACTTC. This codes for CASSLEGEPRETQYF. Combining the CDR3 with reference TRBV5-1 and TRBJ2-5 gives the whole variable domain KAGVTQTPRYLIKTRGQQVTLSCSPISGHRSVSWYQQTPGQGLQFLFEYFSETQRNKGNFPGRFSGRQFSNSRSEMNVSTLELGDSALYLCASSLEGEPRETQYFGPGTRLLVL.

The table lists this clonotype with many counts. The chain joins TRBV7-6 to TRBJ2-2; 12 bases are a match to TRBD2. This CDR3 has 19 amino acids. The germline CDR1 and CDR2 sequences are SGHVS and FNYEAQ. After removal of 4 bases from V and 4 bases from J, the junction contained 13 bases not matched to a gene. In DNA, the CDR3 is TGTGCCAGCAGCTCGATACCCGGGACTAGCGGGTGGGGCACCGGGGAGCTGTTTTTT. Protein product: CASSSIPGTSGWGTGELFF.

Here the CDR3 reads CTFNQPQTGRTEAFF. The DNA for the CDR3 is TGTACCTTCAATCAACCCCAGACAGGGAGAACTGAAGCTTTCTTT. The rearrangement uses TRBV2 and TRBJ1-1; 7 positions match TRBD1. The CDR3 length is 15 residues. The germline gives CDR1 SNHLY, CDR2 FYNNEI.

This clonotype was recorded at least ten times. The chain couples TRBV6-5 to TRBJ2-7; weak D call: TRBD1 (5 bases). Trimming cost V 2 bases and J 4 bases, with 18 bases left between them. Germline V gene lookup returns CDR1 MNHEY and CDR2 SVGAGI. The CDR3 runs to 16 residues. This CDR3 is CASSYAVDSLGYEQYF. The CDR3 nucleotides are TGTGCCAGCAGTTACGCCGTAGACAGCCTCGGGTACGAGCAGTACTTC.

This chain joins TRBV15 and TRBJ2-7, with no clear D. Trimming pared 0 bases from V and 4 bases from J, leaving 19 bases between. The CDR3 consists of 17 residues. CDR1 and CDR2 from the germline V gene are LNHNV and YYDKDF (reference sequence). The CDR3 DNA follows: TGTGCCACCAGCAGAGATCTGTCGACCCTCGGGTTATACGAGCAGTACTTC. Residues: CATSRDLSTLGLYEQYF.

This clonotype was recorded at least ten times. The chain recombines TRBV14 with TRBJ1-6; D not resolved. V was shortened by 4 bases and J by 7 bases, with 17 bases between the two germline ends. Per germline, CDR1 SGHDN and CDR2 FVKESK. The CDR3 sequence is 16 residues long. The CDR3, as DNA: TGTGCCAGCAGCCTTGGCAGGTCCCTTTCCAATTCACCCCTCCACTTT. This translates into CASSLGRSLSNSPLHF.

The chain uses TRBV19 and TRBJ1-6; D is unclear. Per the germline V gene, CDR1 is LNHDA and CDR2 is SQIVND (reference sequence). This CDR3 spans 15 amino acids. V was pared by 3 bases and J by 7 bases, with 13 bases between. Here the CDR3 reads CASSIRALSNSPLHF. The CDR3 DNA sequence: TGTGCCAGTAGTATTAGAGCCCTATCGAATTCACCCCTCCACTTT.

Many counts were recorded for this clonotype. The rearrangement uses TRBV28 and TRBJ1-4, with D unresolved. The CDR3 length is 10 residues. Germline V gene lookup returns CDR1 MDHEN and CDR2 SYDVKM. Trimming removed 6 bases at V and 8 bases at J, with 4 bases between. DNA for the CDR3: TGTGCCAGCAGCAGGGAAAAACTGTTTTTT. Its protein is CASSREKLFF.